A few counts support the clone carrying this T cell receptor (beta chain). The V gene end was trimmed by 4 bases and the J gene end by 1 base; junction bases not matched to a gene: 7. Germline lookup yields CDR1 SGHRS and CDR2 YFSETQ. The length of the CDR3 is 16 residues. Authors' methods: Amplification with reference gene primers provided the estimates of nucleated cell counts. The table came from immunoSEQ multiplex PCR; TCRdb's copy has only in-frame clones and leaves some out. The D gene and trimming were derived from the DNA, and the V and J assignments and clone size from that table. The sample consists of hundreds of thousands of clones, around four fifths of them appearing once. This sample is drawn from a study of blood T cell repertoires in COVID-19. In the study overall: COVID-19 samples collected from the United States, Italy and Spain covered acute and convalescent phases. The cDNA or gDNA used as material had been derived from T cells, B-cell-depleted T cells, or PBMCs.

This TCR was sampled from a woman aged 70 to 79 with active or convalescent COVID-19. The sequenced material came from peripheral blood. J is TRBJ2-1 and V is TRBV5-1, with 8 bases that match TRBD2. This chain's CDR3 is CASSLRSGGSYNEQFF. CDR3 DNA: TGCGCCAGCAGCCTTCGCTCGGGAGGGTCCTACAATGAGCAGTTCTTC.